This T cell receptor beta chain was captured in a study of blood T cell repertoires in COVID-19. Generated by immunoSEQ multiplex PCR, the TCRdb table keeps only in-frame clones and is missing some. The sample includes about 100,000 clones, 80% to 90% of them seen just once. This CDR3 has 14 residues. Germline loops: CDR1 SGHAT, CDR2 FQNNGV. Trimming at V came to 3 bases and at J to 8 bases, leaving 6 bases not matched to a gene. Source material: peripheral blood. V gene TRBV11-2 combines with J gene TRBJ1-4; 7 bases match TRBD1. This TCR came from a human donor in a cohort sampled during active COVID-19. The CDR3 spells CASSFNRGQEKLFF. CDR3 bases: TGTGCCAGCAGCTTTAATAGGGGGCAGGAAAAACTGTTTTTT.